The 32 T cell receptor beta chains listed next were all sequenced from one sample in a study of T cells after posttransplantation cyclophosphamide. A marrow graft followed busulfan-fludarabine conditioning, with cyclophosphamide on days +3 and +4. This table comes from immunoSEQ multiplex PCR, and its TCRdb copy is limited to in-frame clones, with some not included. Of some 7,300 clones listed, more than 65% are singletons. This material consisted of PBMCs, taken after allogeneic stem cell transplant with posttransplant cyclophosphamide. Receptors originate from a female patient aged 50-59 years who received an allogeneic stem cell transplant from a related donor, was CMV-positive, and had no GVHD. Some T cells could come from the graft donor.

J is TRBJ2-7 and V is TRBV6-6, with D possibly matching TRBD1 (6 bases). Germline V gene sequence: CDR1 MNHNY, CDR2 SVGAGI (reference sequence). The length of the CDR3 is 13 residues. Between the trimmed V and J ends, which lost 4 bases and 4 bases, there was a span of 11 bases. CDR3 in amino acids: CASSFQQGYEQYF. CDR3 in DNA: TGTGCCAGCAGTTTCCAACAGGGTTACGAGCAGTACTTC.

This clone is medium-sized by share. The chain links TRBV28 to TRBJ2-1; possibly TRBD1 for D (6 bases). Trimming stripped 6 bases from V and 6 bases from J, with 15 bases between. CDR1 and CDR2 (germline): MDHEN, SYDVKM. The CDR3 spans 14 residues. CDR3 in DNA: TGTGCCAGCAGCCGGAACAGGGAGCCCAATGAGCAGTTCTTC. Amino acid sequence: CASSRNREPNEQFF.

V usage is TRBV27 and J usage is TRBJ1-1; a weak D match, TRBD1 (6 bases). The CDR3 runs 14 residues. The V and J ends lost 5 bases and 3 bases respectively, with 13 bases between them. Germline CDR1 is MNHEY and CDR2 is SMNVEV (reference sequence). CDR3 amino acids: CASSPYRADTEAFF. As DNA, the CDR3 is TGTGCCAGCAGTCCCTACAGGGCTGACACTGAAGCTTTCTTT.

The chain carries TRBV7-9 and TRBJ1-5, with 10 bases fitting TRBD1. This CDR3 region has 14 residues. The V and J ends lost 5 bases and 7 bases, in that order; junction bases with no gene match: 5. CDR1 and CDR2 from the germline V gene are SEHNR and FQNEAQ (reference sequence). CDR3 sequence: CASSRQGAVQPQHF. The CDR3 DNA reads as TGTGCCAGCAGCAGACAGGGGGCTGTACAGCCCCAGCATTTT. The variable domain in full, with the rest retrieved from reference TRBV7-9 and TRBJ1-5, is DTGVSQNPRHKITKRGQNVTFRCDPISEHNRLYWYRQTLGQGPEFLTYFQNEAQLEKSRLLSDRFSAERPKGSFSTLEIQRTEQGDSAMYLCASSRQGAVQPQHFGDGTRLSIL.

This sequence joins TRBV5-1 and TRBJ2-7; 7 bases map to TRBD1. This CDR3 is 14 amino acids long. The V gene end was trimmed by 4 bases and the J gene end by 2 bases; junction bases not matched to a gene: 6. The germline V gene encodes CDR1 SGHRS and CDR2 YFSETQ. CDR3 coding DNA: TGCGCCAGCAGCCTCGGACAGGTTACCTACGAGCAGTACTTC. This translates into CASSLGQVTYEQYF.

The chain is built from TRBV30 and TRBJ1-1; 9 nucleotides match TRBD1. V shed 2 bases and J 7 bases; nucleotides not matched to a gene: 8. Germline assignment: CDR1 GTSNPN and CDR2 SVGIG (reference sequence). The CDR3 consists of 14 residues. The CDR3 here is CAWSPGQGRLEAFF. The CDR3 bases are TGTGCCTGGAGTCCCGGACAGGGGCGCCTTGAAGCTTTCTTT.

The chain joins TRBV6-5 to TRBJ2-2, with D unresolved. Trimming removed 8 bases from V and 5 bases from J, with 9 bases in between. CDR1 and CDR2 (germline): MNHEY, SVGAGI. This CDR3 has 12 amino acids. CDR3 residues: CASVSTTGELFF. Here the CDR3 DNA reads TGTGCCAGCGTTTCAACAACCGGGGAGCTGTTTTTT.

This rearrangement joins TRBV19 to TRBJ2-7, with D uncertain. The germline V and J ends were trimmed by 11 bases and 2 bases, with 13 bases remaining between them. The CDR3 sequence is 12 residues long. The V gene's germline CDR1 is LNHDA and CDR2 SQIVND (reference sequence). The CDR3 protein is CASGPSTYEQYF. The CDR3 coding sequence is TGTGCCTCTGGGCCCTCAACCTACGAGCAGTACTTC.

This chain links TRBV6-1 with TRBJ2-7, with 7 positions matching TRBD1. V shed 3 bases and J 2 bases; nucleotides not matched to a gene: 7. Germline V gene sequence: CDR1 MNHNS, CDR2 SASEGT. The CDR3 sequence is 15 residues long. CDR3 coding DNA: TGTGCCAGCAGTGACCGGGACAGCTTAGCCTACGAGCAGTACTTC. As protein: CASSDRDSLAYEQYF.

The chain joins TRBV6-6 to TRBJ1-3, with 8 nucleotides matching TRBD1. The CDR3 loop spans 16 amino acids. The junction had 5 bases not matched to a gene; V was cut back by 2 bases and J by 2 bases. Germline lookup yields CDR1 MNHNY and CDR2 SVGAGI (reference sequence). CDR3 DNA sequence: TGTGCCAGCAGTTACCCTCAGGGGGCAACTGGAAACACCATATATTTT. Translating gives CASSYPQGATGNTIYF.

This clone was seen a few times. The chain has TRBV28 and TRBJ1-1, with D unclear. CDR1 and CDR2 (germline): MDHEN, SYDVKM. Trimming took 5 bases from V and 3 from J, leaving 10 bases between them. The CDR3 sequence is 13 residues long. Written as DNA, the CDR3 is TGTGCCAGCAGTCCGTTCCGGGACACTGAAGCTTTCTTT. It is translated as CASSPFRDTEAFF.

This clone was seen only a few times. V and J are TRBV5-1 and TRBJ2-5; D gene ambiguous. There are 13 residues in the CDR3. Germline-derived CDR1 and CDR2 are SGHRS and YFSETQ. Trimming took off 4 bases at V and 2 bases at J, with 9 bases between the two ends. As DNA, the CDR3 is TGCGCCAGCAGCCTTACAGCACAAGAGACCCAGTACTTC. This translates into CASSLTAQETQYF.

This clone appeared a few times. The CDR3 DNA follows: TGCGCCAGCAGCGATGGGACAGGGGGTCCTAGCACAGATACGCAGTATTTT. Translated: CASSDGTGGPSTDTQYF. The V call is TRBV5-1, the J call TRBJ2-3, with TRBD1 matching 11 bases. Germline V CDR1 and CDR2: SGHRS, YFSETQ. Unmatched junction bases numbered 7, after V lost 4 bases and J lost 0 bases. This CDR3 comprises 17 residues.

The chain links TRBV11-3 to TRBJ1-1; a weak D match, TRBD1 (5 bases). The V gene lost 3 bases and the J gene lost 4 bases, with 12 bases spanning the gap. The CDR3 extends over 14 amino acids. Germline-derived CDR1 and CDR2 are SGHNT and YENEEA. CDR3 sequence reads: CASSFQGSGTEAFF. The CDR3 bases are TGTGCCAGCAGCTTTCAGGGTTCGGGCACTGAAGCTTTCTTT.

CDR3 amino acids: CASSLPTGTKTEAFF. CDR3 DNA sequence: TGTGCCAGCAGTCTCCCCACAGGGACGAAGACTGAAGCTTTCTTT. The chain recombines TRBV7-8 with TRBJ1-1; TRBD1 might be the D (6 bases). The CDR3 covers 15 residues. The ends were cut back, 6 bases at V and 5 bases at J, with 19 bases in the middle. Looked up from germline, CDR1 is SGHVS and CDR2 is FQNEAQ.

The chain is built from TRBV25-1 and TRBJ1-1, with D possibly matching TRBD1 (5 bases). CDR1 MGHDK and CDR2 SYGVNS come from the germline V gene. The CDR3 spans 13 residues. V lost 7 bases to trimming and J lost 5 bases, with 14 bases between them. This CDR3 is CASKSRVGTEAFF. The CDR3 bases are TGTGCCAGCAAAAGCAGGGTAGGGACTGAAGCTTTCTTT.

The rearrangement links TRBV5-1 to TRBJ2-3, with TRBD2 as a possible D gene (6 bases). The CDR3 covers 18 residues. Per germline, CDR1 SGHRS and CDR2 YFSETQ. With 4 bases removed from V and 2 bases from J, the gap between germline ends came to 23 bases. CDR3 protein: CASSRAPIGAGTTDTQYF. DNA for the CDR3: TGCGCCAGCAGCCGCGCACCCATAGGAGCGGGTACCACAGATACGCAGTATTTT.

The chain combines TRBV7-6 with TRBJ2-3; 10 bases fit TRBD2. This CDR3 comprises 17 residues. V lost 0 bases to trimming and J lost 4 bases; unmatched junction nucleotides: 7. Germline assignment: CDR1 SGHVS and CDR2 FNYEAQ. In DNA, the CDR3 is TGTGCCAGCAGCTTAGCTAGCGGGGGGTCCCGCGCAGATACGCAGTATTTT. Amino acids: CASSLASGGSRADTQYF.

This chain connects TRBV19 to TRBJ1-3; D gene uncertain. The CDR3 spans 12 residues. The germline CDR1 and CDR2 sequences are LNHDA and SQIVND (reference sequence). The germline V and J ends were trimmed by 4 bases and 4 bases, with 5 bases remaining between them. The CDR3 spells CASSTQGNTIYF. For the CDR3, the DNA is TGTGCCAGTAGTACACAGGGAAACACCATATATTTT.

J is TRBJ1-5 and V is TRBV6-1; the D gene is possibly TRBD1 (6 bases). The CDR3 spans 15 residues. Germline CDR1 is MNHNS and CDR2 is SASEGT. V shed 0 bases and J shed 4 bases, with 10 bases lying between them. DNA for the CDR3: TGTGCCAGCAGTGAAGCTGGGGGGGCGAATCAGCCCCAGCATTTT. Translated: CASSEAGGANQPQHF.

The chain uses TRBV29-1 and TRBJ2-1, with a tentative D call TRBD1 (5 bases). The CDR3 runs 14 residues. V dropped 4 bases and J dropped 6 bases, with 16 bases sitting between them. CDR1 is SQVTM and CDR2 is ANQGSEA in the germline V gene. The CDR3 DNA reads TGCAGCGTTGGGCCCAGGGTAACGATCAATGAGCAGTTCTTC. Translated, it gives CSVGPRVTINEQFF.

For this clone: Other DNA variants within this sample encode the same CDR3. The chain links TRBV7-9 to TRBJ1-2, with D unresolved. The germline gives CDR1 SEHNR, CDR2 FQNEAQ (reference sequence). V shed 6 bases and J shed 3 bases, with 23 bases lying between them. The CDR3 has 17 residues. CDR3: CASSEESVRSVDYGYTF. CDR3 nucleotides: TGTGCCAGCAGTGAAGAATCAGTTCGGAGCGTCGACTATGGCTACACCTTC.

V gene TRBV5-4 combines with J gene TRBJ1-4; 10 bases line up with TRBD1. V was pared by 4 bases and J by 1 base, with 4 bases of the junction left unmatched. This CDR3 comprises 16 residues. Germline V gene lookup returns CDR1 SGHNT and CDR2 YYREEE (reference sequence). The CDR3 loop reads CASSLRTGGTNEKLFF. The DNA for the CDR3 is TGTGCCAGCAGCCTACGGACAGGGGGAACTAATGAAAAACTGTTTTTT.

The CDR3 coding sequence is TGCGCCAGCAGCTTGGCTAAGACAGGGGGGAATGAAAAACTGTTTTTT. This translates into CASSLAKTGGNEKLFF. This chain connects TRBV5-1 to TRBJ1-4, with 9 bases aligning to TRBD1. The CDR3 extends over 16 amino acids. Trimming took 0 bases from V and 5 from J; bases not matched to a gene: 5. The V gene's germline CDR1 is SGHRS and CDR2 YFSETQ.

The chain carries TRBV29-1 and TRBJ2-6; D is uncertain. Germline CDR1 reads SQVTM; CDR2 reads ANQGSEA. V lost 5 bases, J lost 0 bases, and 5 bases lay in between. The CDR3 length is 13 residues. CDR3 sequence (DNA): TGCAGCGTTCAAATCTCTGGGGCCAACGTCCTGACTTTC. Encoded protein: CSVQISGANVLTF.

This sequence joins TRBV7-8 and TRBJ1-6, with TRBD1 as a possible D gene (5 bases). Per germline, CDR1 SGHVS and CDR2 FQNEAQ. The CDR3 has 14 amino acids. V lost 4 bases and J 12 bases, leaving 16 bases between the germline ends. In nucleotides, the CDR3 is TGTGCCAGCAGCTCACTGCCGGGGGAGGGACCCCTCCACTTT. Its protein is CASSSLPGEGPLHF.

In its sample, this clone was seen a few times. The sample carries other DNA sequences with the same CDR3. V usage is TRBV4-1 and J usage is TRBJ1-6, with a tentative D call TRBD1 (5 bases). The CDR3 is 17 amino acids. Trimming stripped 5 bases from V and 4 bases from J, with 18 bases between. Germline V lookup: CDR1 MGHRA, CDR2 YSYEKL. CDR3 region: CASSSTSGGGYNSPLHF. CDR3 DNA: TGCGCCAGCAGCTCAACTTCGGGGGGAGGATATAATTCACCCCTCCACTTT.

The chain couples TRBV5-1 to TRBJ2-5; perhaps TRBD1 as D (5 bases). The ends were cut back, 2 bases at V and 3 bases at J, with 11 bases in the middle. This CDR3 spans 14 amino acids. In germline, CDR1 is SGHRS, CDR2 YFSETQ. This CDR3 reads CASSFLDSKETQYF. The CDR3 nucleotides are TGCGCCAGCAGCTTCCTCGACAGCAAAGAGACCCAGTACTTC. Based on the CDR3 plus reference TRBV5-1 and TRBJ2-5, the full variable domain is KAGVTQTPRYLIKTRGQQVTLSCSPISGHRSVSWYQQTPGQGLQFLFEYFSETQRNKGNFPGRFSGRQFSNSRSEMNVSTLELGDSALYLCASSFLDSKETQYFGPGTRLLVL.

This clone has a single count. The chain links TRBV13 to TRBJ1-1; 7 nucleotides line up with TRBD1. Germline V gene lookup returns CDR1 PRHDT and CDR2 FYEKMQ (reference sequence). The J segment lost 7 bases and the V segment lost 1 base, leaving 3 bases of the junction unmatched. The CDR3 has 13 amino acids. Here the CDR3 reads CASSLEGAIEAFF. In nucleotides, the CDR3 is TGTGCCAGCAGCTTAGAGGGGGCTATTGAAGCTTTCTTT.

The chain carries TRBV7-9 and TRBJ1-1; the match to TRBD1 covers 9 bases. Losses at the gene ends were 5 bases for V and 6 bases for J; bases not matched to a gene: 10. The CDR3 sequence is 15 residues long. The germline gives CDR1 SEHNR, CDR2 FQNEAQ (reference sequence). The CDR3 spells CASSRGGTGISEAFF. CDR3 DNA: TGTGCCAGCAGCCGGGGGGGGACAGGGATATCTGAAGCTTTCTTT.

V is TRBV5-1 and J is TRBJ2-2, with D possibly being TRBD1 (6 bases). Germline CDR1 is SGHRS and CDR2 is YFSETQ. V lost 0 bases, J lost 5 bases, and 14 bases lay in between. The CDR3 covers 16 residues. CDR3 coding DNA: TGCGCCAGCAGCTTGGCAACAGGGCAGAGGACCGGGGAGCTGTTTTTT. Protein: CASSLATGQRTGELFF.

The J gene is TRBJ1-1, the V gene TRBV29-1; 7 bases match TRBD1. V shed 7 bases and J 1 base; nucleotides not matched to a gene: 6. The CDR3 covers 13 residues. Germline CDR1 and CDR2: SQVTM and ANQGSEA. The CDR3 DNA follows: TGCAGCGCACGGGACAGCTCGAACACTGAAGCTTTCTTT. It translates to CSARDSSNTEAFF.